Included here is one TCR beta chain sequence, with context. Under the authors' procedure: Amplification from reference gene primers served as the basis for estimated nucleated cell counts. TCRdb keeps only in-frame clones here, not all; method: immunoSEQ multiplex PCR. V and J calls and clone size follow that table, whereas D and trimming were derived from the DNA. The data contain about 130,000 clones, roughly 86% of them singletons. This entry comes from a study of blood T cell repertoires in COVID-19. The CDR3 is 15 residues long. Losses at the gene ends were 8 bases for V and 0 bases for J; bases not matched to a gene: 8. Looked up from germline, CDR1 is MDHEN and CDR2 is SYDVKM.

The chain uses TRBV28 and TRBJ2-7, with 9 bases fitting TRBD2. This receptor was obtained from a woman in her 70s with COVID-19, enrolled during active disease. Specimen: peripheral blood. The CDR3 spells CASASGSGGSYEQYF. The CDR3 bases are TGTGCCAGCGCAAGTGGTAGCGGGGGCTCCTACGAGCAGTACTTC.